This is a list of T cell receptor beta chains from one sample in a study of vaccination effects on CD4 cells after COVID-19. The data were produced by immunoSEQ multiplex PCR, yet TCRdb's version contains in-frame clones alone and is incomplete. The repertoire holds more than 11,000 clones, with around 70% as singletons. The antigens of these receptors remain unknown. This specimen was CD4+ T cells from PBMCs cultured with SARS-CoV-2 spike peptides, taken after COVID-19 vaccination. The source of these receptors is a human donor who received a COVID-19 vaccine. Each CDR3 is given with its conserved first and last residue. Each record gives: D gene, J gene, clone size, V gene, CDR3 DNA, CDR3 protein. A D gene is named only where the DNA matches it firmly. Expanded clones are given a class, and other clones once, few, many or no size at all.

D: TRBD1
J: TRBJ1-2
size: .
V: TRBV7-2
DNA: TGTGCCAGCAGCTTGGACAGGGGAAACTATGGCTACACCTTC
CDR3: CASSLDRGNYGYTF

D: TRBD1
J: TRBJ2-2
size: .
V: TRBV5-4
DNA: TGTGCCAGCAGCCCGAGGATCACAACAGGGGTACCCGGGGAGCTGTTTTTT
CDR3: CASSPRITTGVPGELFF

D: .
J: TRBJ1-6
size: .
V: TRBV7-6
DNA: TGTGCCAGCAGCTTAGTAGGAGGACGGAGTAATTCACCCCTCCACTTT
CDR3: CASSLVGGRSNSPLHF

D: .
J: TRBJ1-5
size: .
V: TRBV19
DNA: TGTGCCAGTAATCCAGTCGTCTCCTCCCCAAGTCAGCCCCAGCATTTT
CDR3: CASNPVVSSPSQPQHF

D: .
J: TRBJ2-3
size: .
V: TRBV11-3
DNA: TGTGCCAGCAGCTCTAGAGAGTCCACAGATACGCAGTATTTT
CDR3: CASSSRESTDTQYF

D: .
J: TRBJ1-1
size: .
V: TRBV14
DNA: TGTGCCAGCACCCTAGTAGGGGAATCCACTGAAGCTTTCTTT
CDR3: CASTLVGESTEAFF

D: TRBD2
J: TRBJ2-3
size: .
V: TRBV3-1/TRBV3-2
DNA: TGTGCCAGCAGCCCGGGACTAGCGGGGGGCACAGATACGCAGTATTTT
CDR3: CASSPGLAGGTDTQYF

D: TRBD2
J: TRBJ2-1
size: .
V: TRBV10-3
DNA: TGTGCCATCACCACCACTAGCGGGGGGGCCAGCTCCTACAATGAGCAGTTCTTC
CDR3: CAITTTSGGASSYNEQFF

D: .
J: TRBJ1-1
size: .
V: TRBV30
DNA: TGTGCCTGGAACTCACACATGAACACTGAAGCTTTCTTT
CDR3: CAWNSHMNTEAFF

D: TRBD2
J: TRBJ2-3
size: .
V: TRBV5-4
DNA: TGTGCCAGCAGCCCCGCCCGGACTAGATATAGCACAGATACGCAGTATTTT
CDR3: CASSPARTRYSTDTQYF

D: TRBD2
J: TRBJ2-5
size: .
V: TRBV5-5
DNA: TGTGCCAGCAGCTTGCGGGGGGACCAAGAGACCCAGTACTTC
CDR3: CASSLRGDQETQYF

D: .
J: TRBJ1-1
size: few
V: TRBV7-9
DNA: TGTGCCAGCAGCTTAGAGGCGAGGGACACTGAAGCTTTCTTT
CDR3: CASSLEARDTEAFF

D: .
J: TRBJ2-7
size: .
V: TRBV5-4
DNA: TGTGCCAGCAGCTTGCTGGGGGGCTCCTACGAGCAGTACTTC
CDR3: CASSLLGGSYEQYF

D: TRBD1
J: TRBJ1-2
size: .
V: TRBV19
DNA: TGTGCCAGTAGTCCCCGGACAGGGGGATATAACTATGGCTACACCTTC
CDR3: CASSPRTGGYNYGYTF

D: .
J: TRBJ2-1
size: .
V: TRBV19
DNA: TGTGCCAGTAGTATCGTCGGGGGACCTAATGAGCAGTTCTTC
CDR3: CASSIVGGPNEQFF

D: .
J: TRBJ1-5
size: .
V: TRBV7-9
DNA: TGTGCCAGCAGCCCATCCATACCTGAGGAGCCCCAGCATTTT
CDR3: CASSPSIPEEPQHF

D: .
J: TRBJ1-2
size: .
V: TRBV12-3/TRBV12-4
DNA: TGTGCCAGCAGTAGACAGGACTATGGCTACACCTTC
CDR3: CASSRQDYGYTF

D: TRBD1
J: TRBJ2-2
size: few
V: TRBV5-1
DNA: TGCGCCAGCAGCCCCGACAGGGCGAGGAACACCGGGGAGCTGTTTTTT
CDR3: CASSPDRARNTGELFF

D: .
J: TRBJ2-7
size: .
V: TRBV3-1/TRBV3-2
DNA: TGTGCCAGCAGCCAGCGTCCGGGGGCCCTCCACGGATTGAGGGAGCAGTACTTC
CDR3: CASSQRPGALHGLREQYF

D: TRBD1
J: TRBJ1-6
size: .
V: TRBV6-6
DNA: TGTGCCAGCAACAGACAGGGAGAGAATTCACCCCTCCACTTT
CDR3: CASNRQGENSPLHF

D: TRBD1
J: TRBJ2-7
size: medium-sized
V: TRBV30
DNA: TGTGCCTGGAGTGCGGGACAGGGACAATACTACGAGCAGTACTTC
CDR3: CAWSAGQGQYYEQYF

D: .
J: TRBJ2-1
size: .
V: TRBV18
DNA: TGTGCCAGCTCACCACTAAGATTGAAGGGATGGAATGAGCAGTTCTTC
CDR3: CASSPLRLKGWNEQFF

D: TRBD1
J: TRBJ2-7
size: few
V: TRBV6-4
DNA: TGTGCCAGCGGGACAGGGGCCCGCCGGTTGTCCTACGAGCAGTACTTC
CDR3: CASGTGARRLSYEQYF

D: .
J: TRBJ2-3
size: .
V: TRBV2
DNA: TGTGCCAGCAGTGAAGTTGCGGAGACAGATACGCAGTATTTT
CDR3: CASSEVAETDTQYF